Listed below are T cell receptor beta chains from one sample, sequenced in a study of identical twins. Via MiXCR, TCRdb re-called the 5' RACE reads, giving one row per CDR3 protein. This table holds 400,000 to 550,000 distinct CDR3 sequences, around 20% found once. These same data were also listed under a study on T cells expressing NK-cell markers.

Sample: CD4+ T cells sorted from blood. Receptors originate from a woman aged 18 to 35 in good health. Both conserved end residues are part of each CDR3. D genes are given only for firm matches. Size values are once, few and many counts, or a class for expanded clones, and some rows have none.

>TRBV7-9|TRBJ2-1|few|TRBD2|16
TGTGCCAGCAGCAACCCCGCGGGACTAGCGGGGGGAGAGCAGTTCTTC
CASSNPAGLAGGEQFF
>TRBV20-1|TRBJ2-3|NA|TRBD2|14
TGCAGTGCCCCAGCGGGAGGGCCGAGGGATACGCAGTATTTT
CSAPAGGPRDTQYF
>TRBV10-3|TRBJ2-6|NA|NA|14
TGTGCCATAGCCGCCGCGTCTGGGGCCAACGTCCTGACTTTC
CAIAAASGANVLTF
>TRBV25-1|TRBJ2-1|NA|NA|14
TGTGCCAGCAGTGAATCAGAGGGGTGGAGTGAGCAGTTCTTC
CASSESEGWSEQFF
>TRBV20-1|TRBJ1-1|NA|NA|14
TGCAGTGCCCCCCCGGGGGGATTGGGCACTGAAGCTTTCTTT
CSAPPGGLGTEAFF
>TRBV6-5|TRBJ2-1|NA|TRBD1|16
TGTGCCAGCAGTTACTCTTCACCGGGACAGTCTAGTACAGCGTTCTTC
CASSYSSPGQSSTAFF
>TRBV7-8|TRBJ2-2|NA|TRBD2|15
TGTGCCAGCACCATCAAGCGGGAGAGCACCGGGGAGCTGTTTTTT
CASTIKRESTGELFF
>TRBV3-1|TRBJ2-6|NA|TRBD1|17
TGTGCCAGCAGCCAGAATACAGGGGTGGCTGGGGCCAACGTCCTGACTTTC
CASSQNTGVAGANVLTF
>TRBV20-1|TRBJ2-5|few|NA|16
TGCAGTGCTAGTATACAGGGTTTTGGGGGAGCGGAGACCCAGTACTTC
CSASIQGFGGAETQYF
>TRBV12-3/TRBV12-4|TRBJ1-4|NA|NA|14
TGTGCCAGCAGCCCGACTTTACCTAGGGAAAAACTGTTTTTT
CASSPTLPREKLFF
>TRBV12-3/TRBV12-4|TRBJ2-6|few|NA|16
TGTGCCAGCAGTTTACTAAGCACTGCTGGGGCCAACGTCCTGACTTTC
CASSLLSTAGANVLTF
>TRBV7-9|TRBJ2-5|few|NA|11
TGTGCCAGCAGCTACCAATCTACCCAGTACTTC
CASSYQSTQYF
>TRBV20-1|TRBJ2-7|NA|NA|15
TGCAGTGCTAGAGATCTCAACCGCGGCCCCTACGAGCAGTACTTC
CSARDLNRGPYEQYF
>TRBV29-1|TRBJ1-2|few|NA|11
TGCAGCGTTGTATTTGACAGCTTCTACACCTTC
CSVVFDSFYTF
>TRBV3-1|TRBJ2-1|few|NA|15
TGTGCCAGCAGCCGCTGGGGCCCCTCCTACAATGAGCAGTTCTTC
CASSRWGPSYNEQFF
>TRBV5-1|TRBJ2-7|few|TRBD1|14
TGCGCCAGCCATCAGGACAGGGCCTCCTACGAGCAGTACTTC
CASHQDRASYEQYF
>TRBV5-1|TRBJ1-4|few|TRBD1|14
TGCGCCAGCAGCTTGAAACAGGGGGGTGAAAAACTGTTTTTT
CASSLKQGGEKLFF
>TRBV6-1|TRBJ2-3|many|TRBD2|16
TGTGCCAGCAGACCTCGGGTAGCGGGGAGCACAGATACGCAGTATTTT
CASRPRVAGSTDTQYF
>TRBV29-1|TRBJ2-3|NA|NA|15
TGCAGCGTTGCCCGTACAGGGTCCAGCACAGATACGCAGTATTTT
CSVARTGSSTDTQYF
>TRBV18|TRBJ2-7|NA|TRBD1|14
TGTGCCAGCTCAGCTTACAGGGGGTGGTTCGAGCAGTACTTC
CASSAYRGWFEQYF
>TRBV27|TRBJ1-5|NA|NA|16
TGTGCCAGCAGTGGACGAGCCGATCTTAGCAATCAGCCCCAGCATTTT
CASSGRADLSNQPQHF
>TRBV5-1|TRBJ2-3|many|TRBD1|13
TGCGCCAGCAGTCAGGGGACAGCTAATACGCAGTATTTT
CASSQGTANTQYF
>TRBV7-2|TRBJ1-4|few|NA|15
TGTGCCAGCAGCTTGCAGCAGGGAACTAATGAAAAACTGTTTTTT
CASSLQQGTNEKLFF
>TRBV20-1|TRBJ2-7|few|TRBD1|15
TGCAGTGCTAGGGCCCCCGGGACAGGAAGTTACGAGCAGTACTTC
CSARAPGTGSYEQYF
>TRBV4-3|TRBJ2-1|NA|NA|12
TGCGCCAGCAGCCTAGACAGAAAAGAGCAGTTCTTC
CASSLDRKEQFF
>TRBV11-2|TRBJ2-1|many|NA|14
TGTGCCAGCAGCTTAGGCGGGTGGAACAATGAGCAGTTCTTC
CASSLGGWNNEQFF
>TRBV29-1|TRBJ2-1|NA|TRBD1|18
TGCAGCGTTGGGGGGCGGCTAAGGACAGGGGGCGCCTACAATGAGCAGTTCTTC
CSVGGRLRTGGAYNEQFF
>TRBV24-1|TRBJ1-1|NA|NA|13
TGTGCCACCAGTGACAGCTCGAACACTGAAGCTTTCTTT
CATSDSSNTEAFF
>TRBV20-1|TRBJ2-3|few|TRBD2|14
TGCAGTGCTAATCCGGGACTAGCGGGGGATACGCAGTATTTT
CSANPGLAGDTQYF
>TRBV5-6|TRBJ1-6|NA|TRBD1|15
TGTGCCAGCAGCTCCGCCGGGACAGGGAATTCACCCCTCCACTTT
CASSSAGTGNSPLHF
>TRBV4-3|TRBJ2-1|few|NA|17
TGCGCCAGCAGCCGCAATAATCGCGGGACTTCATACAATGAGCAGTTCTTC
CASSRNNRGTSYNEQFF
>TRBV19|TRBJ2-7|once|NA|19
TGTGCCAGTAGTATCTTGAATTCGGGCAGGAGGATAACCCCCTACGAGCAGTACTTC
CASSILNSGRRITPYEQYF
>TRBV9|TRBJ2-1|NA|TRBD1|13
TGTGCCAGCAGGGGGACAGTACGCAATGAGCAGTTCTTC
CASRGTVRNEQFF
>TRBV20-1|TRBJ2-7|NA|NA|18
TGCAGTGCTAGAGATAGTGGGGCGGCACAAAAGTTCTCCTACGAGCAGTACTTC
CSARDSGAAQKFSYEQYF
>TRBV7-2|TRBJ1-6|few|NA|12
TGTGCCAGCAGATACAGGGACTCACCCCTCCACTTT
CASRYRDSPLHF
>TRBV7-9|TRBJ2-7|NA|NA|14
TGTGCCAGCAGCTTAGCAGCGGAGGGCTACGAGCAGTACTTC
CASSLAAEGYEQYF
>TRBV15|TRBJ2-7|few|NA|13
TGTGCCACCAGCAGAGCACAGTCCTACGAGCAGTACTTC
CATSRAQSYEQYF
>TRBV27|TRBJ2-3|NA|NA|16
TGTGCCAGCAGTTCCCTGGAGAAGGTCTTTTCAGATACGCAGTATTTT
CASSSLEKVFSDTQYF
>TRBV7-7|TRBJ2-1|NA|TRBD2|15
TGTGCTAGCAGCCGGGGACTAGCGGGGGGCGATGAGCAGTTCTTC
CASSRGLAGGDEQFF
>TRBV5-6|TRBJ2-1|NA|NA|15
TGTGCCAGCTGCTTGGTCGGGAGCTCCTACAATGAGCAGTTCTTC
CASCLVGSSYNEQFF
>TRBV5-1|TRBJ2-5|few|NA|13
TGCGCCAGCAGCCGAGGGGTGGAAGAGACCCAGTACTTC
CASSRGVEETQYF
>TRBV15|TRBJ2-5|NA|TRBD1|14
TGTGCCACCAGCAGGGACAGGGGGCAAGAGACCCAGTACTTC
CATSRDRGQETQYF
>TRBV19|TRBJ2-5|NA|TRBD2|17
TGTGCCAGTAGTATACATCGAACGGGAGGGCCTTGGGAGACCCAGTACTTC
CASSIHRTGGPWETQYF
>TRBV12-3/TRBV12-4|TRBJ2-1|NA|NA|12
TGTGCCAGCAGCCCATTCGGCAATGAGCAGTTCTTC
CASSPFGNEQFF
>TRBV7-2|TRBJ2-3|NA|TRBD1|16
TGTGCCAGCAGCTTAGGGACAGGGGGCTTGGCCGATACGCAGTATTTT
CASSLGTGGLADTQYF
>TRBV5-1|TRBJ1-4|NA|TRBD1|13
TGCGCCAGCAGCCCGGGGACAGGGGGCCAACTGTTTTTT
CASSPGTGGQLFF
>TRBV3-1|TRBJ1-2|NA|NA|15
TGTGCCAGCAGCCCATCCAGCGATCCTAACTATGGCTACACCTTC
CASSPSSDPNYGYTF
>TRBV10-3|TRBJ1-5|few|TRBD1|13
TGTGCCACCCACGACAGGGTGGGACAGCCCCAGCATTTT
CATHDRVGQPQHF
>TRBV20-1|TRBJ2-1|NA|NA|14
TGCAGTGCTAGAGATGGGAACCCGGGCAATGAGCAGTTCTTC
CSARDGNPGNEQFF
>TRBV15|TRBJ2-7|NA|NA|15
TGTGCCACCAGCAGAGCTGGGTTTGACCGGAACGAGCAGTACTTC
CATSRAGFDRNEQYF